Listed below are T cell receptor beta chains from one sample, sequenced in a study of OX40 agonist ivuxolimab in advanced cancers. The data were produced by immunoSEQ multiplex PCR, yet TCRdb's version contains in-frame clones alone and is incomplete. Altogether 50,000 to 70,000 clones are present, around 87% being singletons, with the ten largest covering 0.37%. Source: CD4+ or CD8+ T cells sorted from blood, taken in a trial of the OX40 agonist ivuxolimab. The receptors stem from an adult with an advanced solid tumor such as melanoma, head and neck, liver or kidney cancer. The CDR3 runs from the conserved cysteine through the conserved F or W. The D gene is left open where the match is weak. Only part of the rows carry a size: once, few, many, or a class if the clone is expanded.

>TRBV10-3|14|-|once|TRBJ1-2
TGTGCCATCAGTGAGACAGGGCCATTTGGTGGCTACACCTTC
CAISETGPFGGYTF
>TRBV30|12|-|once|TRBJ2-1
TGTGCCTGGAGCTTGGGGGGCAATGAGCAGTTCTTC
CAWSLGGNEQFF
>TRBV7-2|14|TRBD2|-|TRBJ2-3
TGTGCCAGCAGCTTAAACGGGAGGGCAGATACGCAGTATTTT
CASSLNGRADTQYF
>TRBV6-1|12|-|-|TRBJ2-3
TGTGCCAGCAGTGCTCAGGGAGATACGCAGTATTTT
CASSAQGDTQYF
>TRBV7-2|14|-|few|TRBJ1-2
TGTGCCAGCAGCCCAGTCTCGGGGGGTAGTGGCTACACCTTC
CASSPVSGGSGYTF
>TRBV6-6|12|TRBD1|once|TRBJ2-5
TGTGCCAGCAGCCCTGACAGGGACACCCAGTACTTC
CASSPDRDTQYF
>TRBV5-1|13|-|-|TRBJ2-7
TGCGCCAGCAGCTTGGTTGAGGGCTACGAGCAGTACTTC
CASSLVEGYEQYF
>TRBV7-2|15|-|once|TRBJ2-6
TGTGCCAGCAGCTTAGAGATCTCTGGGGCCAACGTCCTGACTTTC
CASSLEISGANVLTF
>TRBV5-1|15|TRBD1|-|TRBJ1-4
TGCGCCAGCAGCCACCAGGACAGGGTTAATGAAAAACTGTTTTTT
CASSHQDRVNEKLFF
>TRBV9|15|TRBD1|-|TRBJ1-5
TGTGCCAGCAGCCCCCGGGACAGCTTTAATCAGCCCCAGCATTTT
CASSPRDSFNQPQHF
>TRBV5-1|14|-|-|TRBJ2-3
TGCGCCAGCACCCCCCGGACTAGCACAGATACGCAGTATTTT
CASTPRTSTDTQYF
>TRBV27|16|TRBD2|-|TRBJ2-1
TGTGCCAGCAGTTTGTCCGGGGGGGCCGGTTACAATGAGCAGTTCTTC
CASSLSGGAGYNEQFF
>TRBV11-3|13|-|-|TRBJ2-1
TGTGCCAGCAGCCCTCGGGTCCCCAATGAGCAGTTCTTC
CASSPRVPNEQFF
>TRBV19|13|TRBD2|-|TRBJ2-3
TGTGCCAGTAAACGGGAGGGCCTCGATACGCAGTATTTT
CASKREGLDTQYF
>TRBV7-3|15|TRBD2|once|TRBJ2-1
TGTGCCAGCAGCCCGGGACTAGCGGGGGGCTGGGGGCAGTTCTTC
CASSPGLAGGWGQFF
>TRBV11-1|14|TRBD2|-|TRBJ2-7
TGTGCCAGCAGCTTAGCGCGGGGGACCTACGAGCAGTACTTC
CASSLARGTYEQYF
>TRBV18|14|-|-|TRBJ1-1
TGTGCCAGCTCATCCCACAGGGATGTCGCTGAAGCTTTCTTT
CASSSHRDVAEAFF
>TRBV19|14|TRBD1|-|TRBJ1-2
TGTGCCAGTAATGTGGGACAGCGAGACTATGGCTACACCTTC
CASNVGQRDYGYTF
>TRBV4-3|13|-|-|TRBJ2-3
TGCGCCAGCAGCTACAGAGGCACAGATACGCAGTATTTT
CASSYRGTDTQYF
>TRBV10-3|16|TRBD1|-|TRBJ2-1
TGTGCCATCAGTAGCCCGGACAGGAGCTCCTACAATGAGCAGTTCTTC
CAISSPDRSSYNEQFF
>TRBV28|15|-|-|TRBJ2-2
TGTGCCAGCAGGCTGGGCCAAGGGTCATCCGGGGAGCTGTTTTTT
CASRLGQGSSGELFF
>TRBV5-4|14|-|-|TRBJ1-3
TGTGCCAGCAGCTTTAACACCGGGCGTAACACCATATATTTT
CASSFNTGRNTIYF
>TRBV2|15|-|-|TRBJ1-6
TGTGCCAGCAGAGGGGAAGGGTCCTATAATTCACCCCTCCACTTT
CASRGEGSYNSPLHF
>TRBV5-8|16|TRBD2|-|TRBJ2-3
TGTGCCAGCAGCTTGGATTTGACTAGCGGGGGGGGTACGCAGTATTTT
CASSLDLTSGGGTQYF
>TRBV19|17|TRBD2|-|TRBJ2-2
TGTGCCAGTAGTATCCCACCGGGACTAGCGAACACCGGGGAGCTGTTTTTT
CASSIPPGLANTGELFF
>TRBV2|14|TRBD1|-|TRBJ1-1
TGTGCCAGCAGTGTTGACAGGGCTAACACTGAAGCTTTCTTT
CASSVDRANTEAFF
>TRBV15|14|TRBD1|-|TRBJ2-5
TGTGCCACCACCAAGGACAGGGGGCGGGAGACCCAGTACTTC
CATTKDRGRETQYF
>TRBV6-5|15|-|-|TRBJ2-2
TGTGCCAGCAGAAACGACAGCCCGAACACCGGGGAGCTGTTTTTT
CASRNDSPNTGELFF
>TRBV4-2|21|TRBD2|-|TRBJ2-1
TGTGCCAGCAGCCAAGACCCTACATCACGACTAGCGGGGGGGCGGAGGAATGAGCAGTTCTTC
CASSQDPTSRLAGGRRNEQFF
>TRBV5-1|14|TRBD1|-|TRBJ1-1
TGCGCCAGCAGACTGGGACAGCTGAACACTGAAGCTTTCTTT
CASRLGQLNTEAFF
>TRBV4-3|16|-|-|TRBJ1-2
TGCGCCAGCAGCCAAGACTCCGGCCAGAATAACTATGGCTACACCTTC
CASSQDSGQNNYGYTF
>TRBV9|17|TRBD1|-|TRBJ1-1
TGTGCCAGCAGCGGCATAGGGACAGGGGGTTCGAACACTGAAGCTTTCTTT
CASSGIGTGGSNTEAFF
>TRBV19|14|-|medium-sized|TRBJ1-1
TGTGCCAGTAGGCTCTCTCAGGAGCACACTGAAGCTTTCTTT
CASRLSQEHTEAFF
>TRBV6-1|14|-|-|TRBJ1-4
TGTGCCAGCAGTGAAGCCGCGGAGTGGGAAAAACTGTTTTTT
CASSEAAEWEKLFF